These T cell receptor beta chains were read from a single sample in a study of shared clonotypes between healthy human individuals. This table comes from immunoSEQ multiplex PCR, and its TCRdb copy is limited to in-frame clones, with some not included. The sample holds over 400,000 clones; approximately 95% are singletons and the top ten take approximately 0.06%. Material for sequencing was naive CD4+ T cells sorted from blood. These receptors were collected from a woman between 25 and 40 years old in good health. CDR3s include the opening cysteine and the closing phenylalanine or tryptophan. The D gene is left open where the match is weak. The listing skips clone size in some rows; elsewhere it reads once, few, many or a size class.

j_gene,v_gene,len,d_gene,abundance,CDR3nt,CDR3aa
TRBJ2-7,TRBV25-1,15,TRBD2,-,TGTGCCAGCAGTGACCTGACTAGCGGCCACTACGAGCAGTACTTC,CASSDLTSGHYEQYF
TRBJ2-1,TRBV29-1,15,TRBD1,-,TGCAGCGTCCCGGACAGGGGCAGCTCCTACAATGAGCAGTTCTTC,CSVPDRGSSYNEQFF
TRBJ1-2,TRBV4-2,15,-,-,TGTGCCAGCAGCCAAGCGACCGGAAAACCCAATGGCTACACCTTC,CASSQATGKPNGYTF
TRBJ1-1,TRBV10-3,15,-,-,TGTGCCATCAGTGAGTCTGGCAGCATGAACACTGAAGCTTTCTTT,CAISESGSMNTEAFF
TRBJ2-1,TRBV27,15,-,-,TGTGCCAGCAGTACACAGGGACGAGGCGTTACTGAGCAGTTCTTC,CASSTQGRGVTEQFF
TRBJ2-1,TRBV7-2,15,-,-,TGTGCCAGCAGCTTAGTGAGGGGACTTTACAATGAGCAGTTCTTC,CASSLVRGLYNEQFF
TRBJ1-2,TRBV6-1,13,TRBD1,-,TGTGCCAGCACACCAGGGGGCGGTTATGGCTACACCTTC,CASTPGGGYGYTF
TRBJ2-7,TRBV5-1,14,-,once,TGCGCCAGCAGCTGGGGGGTTCAGGGTGACTCGCAGTACTTC,CASSWGVQGDSQYF
TRBJ2-2,TRBV25-1,16,TRBD1,-,TGTGCCAGCACTCAAAGCTGGGACAGTCACACCGGGGAGCTGTTTTTT,CASTQSWDSHTGELFF
TRBJ1-2,TRBV28,15,-,once,TGTGCCAGCAGTGGGGGAGGTGAGGGGAACTATGGCTACACCTTC,CASSGGGEGNYGYTF
TRBJ1-5,TRBV6-1,14,TRBD1,once,TGTGCCAGCAGTACGACAGGGGGCAATCAGCCCCAGCATTTT,CASSTTGGNQPQHF
TRBJ1-5,TRBV5-1,12,-,-,TGCGCCAGCAGCCAGGGAGCGGGGCCCCAGCATTTT,CASSQGAGPQHF
TRBJ2-6,TRBV28,16,-,-,TGTGCCAGCAGCCGGGGAACCTACTCTGGGGCCAACGTCCTGACTTTC,CASSRGTYSGANVLTF
TRBJ2-7,TRBV11-2,14,-,-,TGTGCCAGCAGCTTTCGATTAGGGGCCTACGAGCAGTACTTC,CASSFRLGAYEQYF
TRBJ2-1,TRBV18,15,-,-,TGTGCCAGCTCACGGGAGGGGGCAATCTACAATGAGCAGTTCTTC,CASSREGAIYNEQFF
TRBJ1-2,TRBV6-1,14,-,once,TGTGCCAGCAGTGGAACAAACAATATTTGGGGCTACACCTTC,CASSGTNNIWGYTF
TRBJ2-2,TRBV5-1,19,TRBD1,once,TGCGCCACCAAGAACGTCACAGGGGTGGACCCCCCGAACACCGGGGAGCTGTTTTTT,CATKNVTGVDPPNTGELFF
TRBJ2-5,TRBV27,14,TRBD1,-,TGTGCCAGCAGTAACCGGGACAGACAAGAGACCCAGTACTTC,CASSNRDRQETQYF
TRBJ2-4,TRBV30,15,-,-,TGTGCCTGGAGTGCCTCTGATAAAAGGCAAAACATTCAGTACTTC,CAWSASDKRQNIQYF
TRBJ2-7,TRBV5-1,16,TRBD2,-,TGCGCCAGCAGCCCCACACGGGGGGACCACATCTACGAGCAGTACTTC,CASSPTRGDHIYEQYF
TRBJ1-1,TRBV27,15,TRBD1,few,TGTGCCAGCAGGGGGGACAGAGAGATGAACACTGAAGCTTTCTTT,CASRGDREMNTEAFF
TRBJ1-2,TRBV5-5,13,-,once,TGTGCCAGCAGCTTTAGCTATCTCTATGGCTACACCTTC,CASSFSYLYGYTF
TRBJ2-5,TRBV7-8,15,TRBD2,-,TGTGCCAGCAGCGTGGGACTAGCGGGAGTGGAGACCCAGTACTTC,CASSVGLAGVETQYF
TRBJ2-6,TRBV5-1,16,TRBD1,-,TGCGCCAGCAGCTTCGGACAGGGTGCTGGGGCCAACGTCCTGACTTTC,CASSFGQGAGANVLTF
TRBJ2-3,TRBV30,13,TRBD2,-,TGTGCCTGGAGTGTAGCGGGAGGTAATACGCAGTATTTT,CAWSVAGGNTQYF